This TCR beta chain was identified during a study of T cell repertoires in ileal Crohn's disease (dated by TCRdb to the late 2010s). With regard to the full study: The median duration of disease was roughly 8.2 years, and at the time of surgery around 40% of patients were active smokers. All patients had surgery for a complication: stricturing disease in 61% and penetrating disease in roughly 39%. Roughly half of the patients were given postoperative therapy, with under 12 receiving thiopurines and around 18 receiving anti-TNF agents. M6 samples were neoterminal ileum biopsies taken at postoperative colonoscopy. TCR repertoire analysis was done in a few dozen Crohn's disease patients from a prospective multicentre cohort. The study was conducted in parallel with a multicentre cohort that was designed to identify predictors of early endoscopic recurrence following ileocolonic resection. A Rutgeerts score higher than i0 was the definition used for endoscopic postoperative recurrence. A total of around 150 mucosal samples from some 60 patients were sequenced, with samples obtained at several locations on the surgical specimen and at postoperative endoscopy. General conclusions and limits of the study: Sorted CD8 T cells carried more high-frequency clones than CD4 T cells, suggesting mucosal expansions were mainly CD8. A significantly higher proportion of clonal expansions was observed in active smokers at surgery than in non-smokers (approximately 26% vs 17%, p=0.02). Postoperative endoscopy timing varied within the first year after surgery, with a median delay of roughly seven months. Mucosal CD4 and CD8 T cells were sorted and sequenced only in a subgroup of patients, the size of which was not stated. Endoscopic recurrence was linked to a higher percentage of high-frequency clones at surgery, and recurrence occurred in every patient whose clonality exceeded 26.8% (18/57).

The CDR3, cysteine through phenylalanine, is 15 amino acids long. The sequence is cut down to CDR3 DNA, 45 bases in frame from base 1. The germline V gene (reference sequence) specifies LNHDA as CDR1 and SQIVND as CDR2. V lost 4 bases and J lost 6 bases, and the count of bases not matched to a germline gene is 5. The sample's time point label, decoded: neoterminal ileum biopsy at postoperative endoscopy, about 6 months after surgery. Adults with ileal or ileocolonic Crohn's disease for whom ileocolonic resection was indicated were considered eligible. Whole ileal mucosal biopsies were kept frozen at -80 degrees C prior to DNA extraction. A TRizol-based method was used to extract genomic DNA from the frozen whole biopsies, and the DNA was quantified with a NanoDrop 2000 spectrophotometer. Around 500 nanograms of biopsy DNA per sample were submitted for commercial TCRB immunosequencing. A two-step, amplification bias-controlled multiplex PCR was used by Adaptive Biotechnology to amplify CDR3 regions from genomic DNA. Primers for every V and J gene segment were used in the first PCR, and barcodes and Illumina adapters were added in the second PCR. An Illumina instrument was used to sequence the CDR3 libraries. Per the authors' processing: Vendor-provided pipelines were combined with custom analysis of raw data in R/Bioconductor under R version 3.3.0. Clonality, ranging from 0 to 1, was calculated as the inverse of the normalised Shannon entropy of all productive clones. The repertoire share taken up by the top 100 clones defined high-frequency clones, and only clones that passed a 95% confidence test were kept. Overlap between samples was measured with the Morisita-Horn index, while repertoire diversity was measured with the Simpson index. This is the immuneACCESS table as TCRdb keeps it, with only in-frame sequences that have V and J called. A part of the clones is gone; compared with another copy, unresolved V genes explain less than half, and the rest is unexplained. V and J calls and clone size are as listed in that table; D and trimming were resolved from the DNA. The sample includes 10,000 to 15,000 clones, with 70% to 90% observed a single time. The ten largest clones represent under 20% of the sample.

This clone registers as medium-sized (0.01 to 0.1%) within its sample. Its recognized antigen is unknown. Per-base qualities were not stored, and no clone one base away is much larger. The chain is made from TRBV19 and TRBJ1-5, with 11 bases aligning to TRBD1. The source of this sequence is an adult with Crohn's disease. The source material was ileal tissue. The CDR3 region reads CASSTRDRGTQPQHF. Here is the DNA: TGTGCCAGTAGTACCCGGGACAGGGGGACTCAGCCCCAGCATTTT.